The rows below give T cell receptor beta chains drawn from one sample of a study of cytomegalovirus exposure and HLA in healthy donors. The assay was immunoSEQ multiplex PCR, and TCRdb's table has in-frame clones only and misses some. The data show about 200,000 clones, with 75% to 90% seen just once and less than 0.35% held by the top ten. The specimen sequenced was PBMCs. The receptors were gathered from a woman in her 30s in good health and CMV-seronegative. Each CDR3 is given with its conserved first and last residue. The order of the fields is CDR3 length, D gene, V gene, clone size, J gene, CDR3 protein, CDR3 DNA. D genes are given only for firm matches. Expanded clones are given a class, and other clones once, few, many or no size at all.

length: 15
D: TRBD2
V: TRBV28
size: once
J: TRBJ2-1
CDR3: CASIKLAGTDNEQFF
DNA: TGTGCCAGCATCAAACTAGCGGGGACGGACAATGAGCAGTTCTTC

length: 16
D: -
V: TRBV6-1
size: once
J: TRBJ1-5
CDR3: CASSEWQPRGNQPQHF
DNA: TGTGCCAGCAGTGAATGGCAGCCCAGGGGCAATCAGCCCCAGCATTTT

length: 15
D: -
V: TRBV4-1
size: -
J: TRBJ2-5
CDR3: CASSHPLGRGETQYF
DNA: TGCGCCAGCAGCCATCCTTTGGGGAGGGGGGAGACCCAGTACTTC

length: 17
D: TRBD2
V: TRBV7-2
size: -
J: TRBJ2-3
CDR3: CASSPSSGRAITDTQYF
DNA: TGTGCCAGCAGCCCGTCTAGCGGGAGGGCCATCACAGATACGCAGTATTTT

length: 17
D: TRBD2
V: TRBV11-2
size: -
J: TRBJ2-1
CDR3: CASSSRTSGSGTNEQFF
DNA: TGTGCCAGCAGCTCTCGGACTAGCGGGAGTGGGACGAATGAGCAGTTCTTC

length: 15
D: -
V: TRBV10-2
size: -
J: TRBJ1-2
CDR3: CASSESGGLNYGYTF
DNA: TGCGCCAGCAGTGAGAGTGGTGGCCTTAACTATGGCTACACCTTC

length: 10
D: -
V: TRBV20-1
size: few
J: TRBJ1-1
CDR3: CSANRREAFF
DNA: TGCAGTGCCAACAGGCGCGAAGCTTTCTTT

length: 14
D: TRBD2
V: TRBV2
size: -
J: TRBJ2-7
CDR3: CASSYTSGTYEQYF
DNA: TGTGCCAGCAGTTATACTAGCGGGACCTACGAGCAGTACTTC

length: 16
D: -
V: TRBV7-9
size: -
J: TRBJ2-1
CDR3: CASRGGDWPAFNEQFF
DNA: TGTGCCAGCAGAGGGGGGGACTGGCCTGCCTTCAATGAGCAGTTCTTC

length: 16
D: -
V: TRBV11-2
size: -
J: TRBJ2-1
CDR3: CASSPLRGARYNEQFF
DNA: TGTGCCAGCAGCCCACTCCGGGGGGCCCGATACAATGAGCAGTTCTTC

length: 13
D: -
V: TRBV6-1
size: -
J: TRBJ2-3
CDR3: CASSEALGSTQYF
DNA: TGTGCCAGCAGTGAAGCGCTGGGGAGCACGCAGTATTTT

length: 14
D: TRBD1
V: TRBV30
size: -
J: TRBJ2-5
CDR3: CAWSVAGGGETQYF
DNA: TGTGCCTGGAGTGTAGCAGGGGGCGGGGAGACCCAGTACTTC

length: 15
D: -
V: TRBV10-3
size: -
J: TRBJ1-5
CDR3: CAISEYDGSNQPQHF
DNA: TGTGCCATCAGTGAGTATGACGGGAGCAATCAGCCCCAGCATTTT

length: 13
D: TRBD1
V: TRBV19
size: -
J: TRBJ1-2
CDR3: CASALRGNYGYTF
DNA: TGTGCCAGTGCCCTCAGGGGGAACTATGGCTACACCTTC

length: 15
D: -
V: TRBV7-2
size: -
J: TRBJ1-1
CDR3: CASSLEGDMNTEAFF
DNA: TGTGCCAGCAGCTTAGAAGGGGACATGAACACTGAAGCTTTCTTT

length: 14
D: -
V: TRBV28
size: -
J: TRBJ2-5
CDR3: CASRDYGGRETQYF
DNA: TGTGCCAGCAGGGACTACGGCGGCAGGGAGACCCAGTACTTC

length: 14
D: TRBD2
V: TRBV6-6
size: -
J: TRBJ2-7
CDR3: CASSRRGGLDEQYF
DNA: TGTGCCAGCAGCCGCCGGGGGGGGCTCGACGAGCAGTACTTC

length: 14
D: -
V: TRBV5-1
size: -
J: TRBJ2-5
CDR3: CASSFVDTTETQYF
DNA: TGCGCCAGCAGCTTTGTCGACACGACGGAGACCCAGTACTTC

length: 13
D: -
V: TRBV6-1
size: -
J: TRBJ2-1
CDR3: CASRNREHNEQFF
DNA: TGTGCCTCCCGAAACAGGGAACACAATGAGCAGTTCTTC

length: 15
D: -
V: TRBV5-6
size: -
J: TRBJ1-5
CDR3: CASSSQGFGNQPQHF
DNA: TGTGCCAGCAGCTCCCAGGGGTTTGGCAATCAGCCCCAGCATTTT

length: 15
D: TRBD1
V: TRBV5-1
size: -
J: TRBJ2-7
CDR3: CASSPAWDSLGEQYF
DNA: TGCGCCAGCAGCCCAGCCTGGGACAGTTTAGGCGAGCAGTACTTC

length: 16
D: TRBD2
V: TRBV14
size: -
J: TRBJ2-1
CDR3: CASSQFSGSTYNEQFF
DNA: TGTGCCAGCAGCCAATTTAGCGGGTCCACCTACAATGAGCAGTTCTTC

length: 15
D: TRBD1
V: TRBV7-9
size: -
J: TRBJ1-2
CDR3: CASSTIAGQGVGYTF
DNA: TGTGCCAGCAGCACTATCGCGGGACAGGGGGTAGGCTACACCTTC

length: 15
D: -
V: TRBV28
size: -
J: TRBJ1-5
CDR3: CASSRGSGSNQPQHF
DNA: TGTGCCAGCAGCCGAGGGAGCGGGAGCAATCAGCCCCAGCATTTT

length: 16
D: TRBD2
V: TRBV18
size: -
J: TRBJ2-3
CDR3: CASSPSASGGADTQYF
DNA: TGTGCCAGCTCACCCAGCGCTAGCGGGGGGGCAGATACGCAGTATTTT

length: 14
D: -
V: TRBV5-1
size: -
J: TRBJ2-4
CDR3: CASSLGPKGDIQYF
DNA: TGCGCCAGCAGCTTGGGGCCCAAAGGGGACATTCAGTACTTC

length: 20
D: TRBD2
V: TRBV10-3
size: -
J: TRBJ2-7
CDR3: CAISESEGLATITGSYEQYF
DNA: TGTGCCATCAGTGAGTCGGAAGGACTAGCGACTATTACTGGGTCCTACGAGCAGTACTTC

length: 14
D: TRBD1
V: TRBV5-1
size: -
J: TRBJ1-1
CDR3: CASSIQGGNTEAFF
DNA: TGCGCCAGCAGCATACAGGGGGGGAACACTGAAGCTTTCTTT

length: 15
D: -
V: TRBV15
size: -
J: TRBJ2-5
CDR3: CATSREGAPKETQYF
DNA: TGTGCCACCAGCAGAGAAGGGGCCCCCAAGGAGACCCAGTACTTC

length: 17
D: TRBD2
V: TRBV5-4
size: -
J: TRBJ2-1
CDR3: CASSLASGSFYYNEQFF
DNA: TGTGCCAGCAGCTTGGCTAGCGGGAGCTTCTACTACAATGAGCAGTTCTTC

length: 14
D: -
V: TRBV2
size: many
J: TRBJ1-6
CDR3: CASSPRGQTSPLHF
DNA: TGTGCCAGCAGTCCCAGGGGACAAACTTCACCCCTCCACTTT

length: 17
D: -
V: TRBV11-2
size: -
J: TRBJ1-1
CDR3: CASSSLHPVLTHTEAFF
DNA: TGTGCCAGCAGCTCATTACATCCAGTCTTGACTCACACTGAAGCTTTCTTT

length: 12
D: -
V: TRBV5-1
size: -
J: TRBJ2-6
CDR3: CASSQGTNVLTF
DNA: TGCGCCAGCAGCCAGGGGACCAACGTCCTGACTTTC

length: 13
D: TRBD1
V: TRBV29-1
size: -
J: TRBJ2-3
CDR3: CSVRQGGTDTQYF
DNA: TGCAGCGTCCGACAGGGTGGCACAGATACGCAGTATTTT

length: 13
D: TRBD1
V: TRBV7-4
size: -
J: TRBJ1-2
CDR3: CASSHRGSYGYTF
DNA: TGTGCCAGCAGCCACAGGGGCAGCTATGGCTACACCTTC

length: 13
D: TRBD1
V: TRBV29-1
size: -
J: TRBJ1-1
CDR3: CSGGTGPNTEAFF
DNA: TGCAGCGGGGGGACAGGGCCGAACACTGAAGCTTTCTTT

length: 13
D: -
V: TRBV6-5
size: -
J: TRBJ2-5
CDR3: CASKNPGSETQYF
DNA: TGTGCCAGCAAAAACCCAGGATCCGAGACCCAGTACTTC

length: 14
D: -
V: TRBV4-1
size: -
J: TRBJ2-7
CDR3: CASSQDLEAYEQYF
DNA: TGCGCCAGCAGCCAAGATCTAGAAGCCTACGAGCAGTACTTC

length: 15
D: -
V: TRBV7-9
size: -
J: TRBJ1-3
CDR3: CASSSSGGSGNTIYF
DNA: TGTGCCAGCAGCTCCTCCGGGGGCTCTGGAAACACCATATATTTT

length: 13
D: TRBD1
V: TRBV7-3
size: -
J: TRBJ2-7
CDR3: CASSLTGAYEQYF
DNA: TGTGCCAGCAGCCTGACAGGGGCCTACGAGCAGTACTTC

length: 15
D: -
V: TRBV10-1
size: -
J: TRBJ2-2
CDR3: CASSVGDRPDGELFF
DNA: TGCGCCAGCAGTGTCGGCGACAGGCCGGATGGGGAGCTGTTTTTT

length: 14
D: TRBD1
V: TRBV7-9
size: -
J: TRBJ1-1
CDR3: CASSFGTVNTEAFF
DNA: TGTGCCAGCAGCTTCGGGACAGTGAACACTGAAGCTTTCTTT

length: 14
D: TRBD1
V: TRBV27
size: -
J: TRBJ2-7
CDR3: CASSWRQGAYEQYF
DNA: TGTGCCAGCAGTTGGAGACAGGGGGCCTACGAGCAGTACTTC

length: 16
D: -
V: TRBV2
size: -
J: TRBJ2-3
CDR3: CASSGRAGTYTDTQYF
DNA: TGTGCCAGCAGTGGCCGGGCAGGGACTTACACAGATACGCAGTATTTT

length: 18
D: TRBD2
V: TRBV13
size: -
J: TRBJ2-2
CDR3: CASSSGTSGGARTGELFF
DNA: TGTGCCAGCAGCTCCGGGACTAGCGGGGGAGCGCGCACCGGGGAGCTGTTTTTT

length: 15
D: -
V: TRBV15
size: -
J: TRBJ1-5
CDR3: CATSREIDSHQPQHF
DNA: TGTGCCACCAGCAGAGAAATCGACAGCCATCAGCCCCAGCATTTT